The present entry profiles one TCR beta chain with its context. Antigen unknown. The source material, RNA transcripts, was used to amplify TCR beta CDR3 regions. A set of HTBI primers served as the primers for a first-round RT-PCR of the TCR CDR3. TCRdb re-analysed the multiplex PCR reads in MiXCR, keeping a single row per CDR3 protein. Of about 660,000 distinct CDR3 sequences in the sample, 45% were seen once. These data originate in a study of T cells in Graves' hyperthyroidism and ophthalmopathy. Whole-study findings and limits: The model's output predicted ophthalmopathy at a median of approximately 6.5 months prior to onset.

The length of the CDR3 is 16 residues. V was shortened by 7 bases and J by 3 bases, with 21 bases between the two germline ends. Per the germline V gene, CDR1 is SEHNR and CDR2 is FQNEAQ (reference sequence). Exclusion of a patient resulted from uncontrolled infection, other autoimmune disease, pregnancy or lactation. The sequencing input was peripheral blood or thyroid tissue (not recorded which). The receptor's source is an adult man with Graves' disease, either hyperthyroidism or ophthalmopathy (not recorded which). The gene calls are TRBV7-9 and TRBJ1-1, with D unresolved. CDR3 coding DNA: TGTGCCAGCAACTATCATCACATCGCCCAGGACACTGAAGCTTTCTTT. Amino acid sequence: CASNYHHIAQDTEAFF.